The rows below give T cell receptor beta chains drawn from one sample of a study of blood T cells in healthy people across ages. TCRdb fed the 5' RACE reads into MiXCR, producing one record per CDR3 protein. The table lists about 1.6 million distinct CDR3 sequences, roughly a third of them singletons. Sequenced material: blood. The source of these receptors is a woman in her 30s in good health. Both conserved end residues are part of each CDR3. The D gene is left open where the match is weak. Clone size is shown for a subset of rows, as once, few, many or a class of expanded clone.

D gene	clone size	J gene	V gene	CDR3 DNA	CDR3 protein
TRBD1	many	TRBJ1-1	TRBV5-6	TGTGCCAGCAGCTGGACAGGGGGGACTGAAGCTTTCTTT	CASSWTGGTEAFF
.	few	TRBJ1-4	TRBV28	TGTGCCAGCAGCCAAAAAACAGCCAACTTGGGAAAACTGTTTTTT	CASSQKTANLGKLFF
.	few	TRBJ2-3	TRBV7-8	TGTGCCAGCAGCTTAGTAACAGGCCTTCCCGCGACCCAGTATTTT	CASSLVTGLPATQYF
.	.	TRBJ2-7	TRBV5-1	TGCGCCAGCAGCTGGGGGGACCGACCCCATTACGAGCAGTACTTC	CASSWGDRPHYEQYF
.	.	TRBJ1-2	TRBV7-9	TGTGCCAGCAGCTTAGTCGTGACAGATGGCTACACCTTC	CASSLVVTDGYTF
.	.	TRBJ1-2	TRBV15	TGTGCCACCAGCAGAGATGAGGGGGGAAGATATGGCTACACCTTC	CATSRDEGGRYGYTF
.	.	TRBJ2-1	TRBV15	TGTGCCACCAGCAGAGAACTGGGCGCCTACAATGAGCAGTTCTTC	CATSRELGAYNEQFF
TRBD2	.	TRBJ2-2	TRBV9	TGTGCCAGCAGCGTAGGACTAGCGGGAGTATCGGGCACCGGGGAGCTGTTTTTT	CASSVGLAGVSGTGELFF
TRBD1	few	TRBJ2-7	TRBV6-1	TGTGCCAGCAGCCGACAGGGGGTGAAAAACGAGCAGTACTTC	CASSRQGVKNEQYF
TRBD1	few	TRBJ2-7	TRBV28	TGTGCCAGCAGTTGGGAACCTTCGGACAGGGGGCGGTCCGAGCAGTACTTC	CASSWEPSDRGRSEQYF
.	.	TRBJ2-5	TRBV20-1	TGCAGTGCAATCGTACTCCAAGAGGCCCAGTACTTC	CSAIVLQEAQYF
TRBD2	.	TRBJ2-1	TRBV20-1	TGCAGTGCTAACCCCCTCCTAGCGGAGGGATTTTTCTATGAGCAGTTCTTC	CSANPLLAEGFFYEQFF
TRBD1	.	TRBJ1-1	TRBV12-3/TRBV12-4	TGTGCCAGCAGTCCGGACAGGGTAACTGAAGCTTTCTTT	CASSPDRVTEAFF
.	.	TRBJ1-5	TRBV11-2	TGTGCCAGCAGCTTAGTTACAGGGTCAGGGCCCCAGCATTTT	CASSLVTGSGPQHF
TRBD1	few	TRBJ2-1	TRBV6-6	TGTGCCAGTCACAGGGGCTCTGGAGTGTACAATGAGCAGTTCTTC	CASHRGSGVYNEQFF
.	many	TRBJ2-5	TRBV27	TGTGCCAGCAGTAGAGTGGGGCTGGACGAGACCCAGTACTTC	CASSRVGLDETQYF
.	few	TRBJ2-7	TRBV4-2	TGTGCCAGCAGCGGATCCGGGACTGGCTCCTACGAGCAGTACTTC	CASSGSGTGSYEQYF
.	.	TRBJ1-2	TRBV29-1	TGCAGCGTGGAAGGGAGGGATGGCTACACCTTC	CSVEGRDGYTF
TRBD1	.	TRBJ2-5	TRBV5-4	TGTGCCAGCAGCGTAGGGACAGTGGAGACCCAGTACTTC	CASSVGTVETQYF
TRBD2	.	TRBJ2-5	TRBV6-1	TGTGCCAGCATACTTGGGACTAGCGGGAGTCCCCAGTACTTC	CASILGTSGSPQYF
.	few	TRBJ2-7	TRBV28	TGTGCCAGTAAAGCCGGGACCCACTACGAGCAGTACTTC	CASKAGTHYEQYF
.	.	TRBJ2-2	TRBV5-1	TGCGCCAGCAGCCCGAAGTTGTCCGGGGAGCTGTTTTTT	CASSPKLSGELFF
.	.	TRBJ2-5	TRBV5-1	TGCGCCAGCAGCTCTGGACAGAACGTCGAGACCCAGTACTTC	CASSSGQNVETQYF
.	few	TRBJ2-4	TRBV27	TGTGCCAGCAGTTCAGGAGGGGGAGGGACCAAAAACATTCAGTACTTC	CASSSGGGGTKNIQYF
.	few	TRBJ2-1	TRBV24-1	TGTGCCACCAGTGAGGCAAGCGGGCCAACCTACAATGAGCAGTTCTTC	CATSEASGPTYNEQFF
.	few	TRBJ2-7	TRBV15	TGTGCCACCAGCCTTAAAGCAGGGAGTTACGAGCAGTACTTC	CATSLKAGSYEQYF
TRBD2	.	TRBJ2-7	TRBV20-1	TGCAGTGCCCCACCAATAGCGGGAGGAAACTACGAGCAGTACTTC	CSAPPIAGGNYEQYF
TRBD2	.	TRBJ2-7	TRBV2	TGTGCCAGCAGTGATCCGGGGGGAACAGGAACCTACGAGCAGTACTTC	CASSDPGGTGTYEQYF